The clone carrying this TCR beta chain is a singleton in its sample. Original processing methods: Reference gene primers were amplified, and this amplification served to estimate nucleated cell counts. Generated by immunoSEQ multiplex PCR, the TCRdb table keeps only in-frame clones and is missing some. The V and J calls and clone size come from that table; D and trimming were worked out from the DNA. Of about 19,000 clones listed, 75% to 90% are singletons. This CDR3 has 14 amino acids. From germline, CDR1 is MGHRA and CDR2 YSYEKL. The V end lost 4 bases, the J end lost 5 bases, and 13 bases lay between the germline ends. The record originates from a study of blood T cell repertoires in COVID-19. Study as a whole: Acute-phase and convalescent COVID-19 samples originated in the United States, Italy and Spain. PBMCs, B-cell-depleted T cells, or T cells were the source of the cDNA or gDNA that made up the material.

This clonotype was obtained from a human donor in a cohort sampled during active COVID-19. The chain uses TRBV4-1 and TRBJ2-3; no clear D. The specimen sequenced was peripheral blood. CDR3 loop: CASSLQVPKDTQYF. In nucleotides, the CDR3 is TGCGCCAGCAGCCTACAAGTCCCCAAAGATACGCAGTATTTT.